Below are 26 T cell receptor beta chains sequenced from a single sample in a study of Graves' ophthalmopathy and Graves' hyperthyroidism (dated by TCRdb to between 2018 and 2020). TCRdb records Illumina HiSeq 2000 as the sequencer. For repertoire sequencing, the TCR beta CDR3 regions were amplified from RNA transcripts. The first round was an RT-PCR using HTBI primers with the Qiagen OneStep RT-PCR kit, and this first round was followed by a second-round multiplex PCR, then size selection and purification. TCRdb trimmed public reads at Q25 via fastp, called clones via MiXCR and kept in-frame beta chains. A single entry per CDR3 protein holds the most common genes and DNA from its merged rows. This sample gives 620,000 or so distinct CDR3 sequences in total; about 20% of them show up just once. The ten largest clones represent around 7% of the sample. Sequencing was done on a sample of peripheral blood. All receptors derive from a woman between 18 and 30 years old with stable Graves' hyperthyroidism. Some clones in this sample may be carry-over from other donors' samples. Donor details come from another sample of the same person, matched by shared clones.

There are many counts of this clonotype. The V and J genes are TRBV12-3 or TRBV12-4 and TRBJ2-4, with D perhaps matching TRBD1 (6 bases). Trimming took 2 bases from V and 0 from J, leaving 14 bases between them. CDR3 length equals 17 residues. The CDR3 nucleotides are TGTGCCAGCAGTTTACCCGGGACATTCGGAGCCAAAAACATTCAGTACTTC. Translation gives CASSLPGTFGAKNIQYF.

In its sample, this clonotype was seen many times. The genes are TRBV6-5 and TRBJ2-5; 8 bases align to TRBD1. Germline V lookup: CDR1 MNHEY, CDR2 SVGAGI. The CDR3 extends over 14 amino acids. The trim removed 5 bases at V and 5 bases at J, leaving 7 bases unmatched. DNA of the CDR3: TGTGCCAGCAGTACTCCAGGACAGGGCGAGACCCAGTACTTC. It is translated as CASSTPGQGETQYF.

V usage is TRBV15 and J usage is TRBJ2-4; D is unclear. V dropped 3 bases and J dropped 8 bases, with 8 bases sitting between them. Germline CDR1 reads LNHNV; CDR2 reads YYDKDF (reference sequence). The CDR3 has 12 amino acids. The CDR3 DNA is TGTGCCACCAGCAGTCCTCGGGACATTCAGTACTTC. Translating gives CATSSPRDIQYF.

This clonotype appeared many times. The chain uses TRBV7-2 and TRBJ2-7, with D uncertain. The CDR3 totals 14 residues. V lost 5 bases and J 3 bases, leaving 14 bases between the germline ends. Germline V lookup: CDR1 SGHTA, CDR2 FQGNSA. The CDR3 spells CASSLARQDYEQYF. The CDR3, as DNA: TGTGCCAGCAGCCTGGCCAGACAAGACTACGAGCAGTACTTC.

This clonotype has ten or more counts. The chain couples TRBV12-3 or TRBV12-4 to TRBJ2-2; D gene ambiguous. V lost 5 bases to trimming and J lost 6 bases, with 10 bases between them. The CDR3 sequence is 13 residues long. The CDR3 is CASSPITAGELFF. The CDR3 DNA reads as TGTGCCAGCAGTCCAATTACGGCCGGGGAGCTGTTTTTT.

Ten or more counts support this clonotype. The chain employs TRBV7-8 and TRBJ1-2, with 11 bases matching TRBD1. Germline V gives CDR1 SGHVS, CDR2 FQNEAQ. This CDR3 is built from 16 residues. Losses at the gene ends were 5 bases for V and 7 bases for J; bases not matched to a gene: 12. CDR3 in DNA: TGTGCCAGCAGCCACACCCGGACAGGGGGCTCCTTTGGCTACACCTTC. The encoded protein is CASSHTRTGGSFGYTF.

The CDR3 loop reads CASSLRWAETQYF. CDR3 sequence (DNA): TGTGCCAGCAGTTTACGGTGGGCAGAGACCCAGTACTTC. The chain employs TRBV12-3 or TRBV12-4 and TRBJ2-5; no reliable D call. V was trimmed by 2 bases and J by 4 bases, leaving 8 bases between them. The CDR3 sequence is 13 residues long.

This chain uses TRBV20-1 with TRBJ2-2, with D possibly matching TRBD2 (6 bases). Per the germline V gene, CDR1 is DFQATT and CDR2 is SNEGSKA (reference sequence). The V and J ends lost 5 bases and 2 bases respectively, with 12 bases between them. CDR3 length: 14 amino acids. The CDR3 here is CSAGSGANTGELFF. The CDR3 DNA reads TGCAGTGCTGGTAGCGGAGCCAACACCGGGGAGCTGTTTTTT.

The chain joins TRBV20-1 to TRBJ1-2; TRBD1 might be the D (6 bases). The germline CDR1 and CDR2 sequences are DFQATT and SNEGSKA (reference sequence). The V end was cut by 1 base, the J end by 8 bases, with 17 bases between. CDR3 length: 14 residues. The chain's CDR3 is CSARGTKTGQGYTF. CDR3 coding DNA: TGCAGTGCTAGAGGGACAAAAACAGGGCAAGGCTACACCTTC.

This clonotype was seen ten or more times. The rearrangement joins TRBV2 to TRBJ1-6; D remains ambiguous. From germline, CDR1 is SNHLY and CDR2 FYNNEI. Trimming left V 0 bases short and J 13 bases short, with 10 bases between. The length of the CDR3 is 13 residues. The CDR3 sequence: CASSEAPVYPLHF. For the CDR3, the DNA is TGTGCCAGCAGTGAAGCTCCAGTTTATCCCCTCCACTTT.

This clonotype was seen at least ten times. Germline is not matched at one junction end, which may reflect a read error. The V gene is TRBV9, the J gene TRBJ2-7; TRBD2 matches 10 bases. Germline CDR1 SGDLS, CDR2 YYNGEE. This CDR3 has 14 amino acids. The CDR3 loop reads CASSVGVSGGPVIF. CDR3 nucleotide sequence: TGTGCCAGCAGCGTAGGTGTTAGCGGGGGGCCAGTCATCTTC.

The table lists this clonotype with many counts. The rearrangement uses TRBV20-1 and TRBJ2-7, with 16 nucleotides matching TRBD2. In germline, CDR1 is DFQATT, CDR2 SNEGSKA (reference sequence). V trimming: 3 bases; J trimming: 2 bases; junction bases outside the gene matches: 4. This CDR3 is 16 amino acids long. DNA of the CDR3: TGCAGTGCTAGCTCGGGACTAGCGGGAGGGCCCTACGAGCAGTACTTC. Its translation is CSASSGLAGGPYEQYF.

This clonotype was observed a handful of times. DNA of the CDR3: TGTGCCAGCAGCCAAGAGGATCTAGTTGCGAACACCGGGGAGCTGTTTTTT. It translates to CASSQEDLVANTGELFF. V is TRBV4-2 and J is TRBJ2-2; no clear D. The CDR3 consists of 17 residues. The V gene lost 0 bases and the J gene lost 0 bases, with 11 bases spanning the gap. CDR1 is LGHNA and CDR2 is YNFKEQ in the germline V gene.

This clonotype was found many times. The chain is built from TRBV19 and TRBJ1-5; no clear D gene. Deletions cut 5 bases from V and 3 bases from J, with 14 bases between. The CDR3 length is 15 residues. Looked up from germline, CDR1 is LNHDA and CDR2 is SQIVND (reference sequence). CDR3 residues: CASSAWDIDNQPQHF. CDR3 nucleotides: TGTGCCAGTAGTGCATGGGATATTGACAATCAGCCCCAGCATTTT.

This clonotype was detected a few times. The V call is TRBV4-2, the J call TRBJ2-5, with a tentative D call TRBD1 (5 bases). Per the germline V gene, CDR1 is LGHNA and CDR2 is YNFKEQ. V lost 1 base and J 1 base, leaving 19 bases between the germline ends. This CDR3 has 18 residues. DNA of the CDR3: TGTGCCAGCAGCCAAGCGCAAGGCAGGGAAGATCTCCAAGAGACCCAGTACTTC. Amino acid sequence: CASSQAQGREDLQETQYF.

This clonotype was detected ten times or more. The chain employs TRBV19 and TRBJ2-7, with 7 bases aligning to TRBD1. The CDR3 length is 13 residues. CDR1 LNHDA and CDR2 SQIVND come from the germline V gene (reference sequence). V shed 4 bases, J shed 4 bases, and the junction held 4 bases outside the gene matches. The DNA of the CDR3 is TGTGCCAGTAGTACCGCGACAGGGTACGAGCAGTACTTC. This encodes CASSTATGYEQYF. The whole variable domain, filled in from reference TRBV19 and TRBJ2-7, reads DGGITQSPKYLFRKEGQNVTLSCEQNLNHDAMYWYRQDPGQGLRLIYYSQIVNDFQKGDIAEGYSVSREKKESFPLTVTSAQKNPTAFYLCASSTATGYEQYFGPGTRLTVT.

This clonotype appeared many times. The rearrangement joins TRBV7-6 to TRBJ2-7, with 7 bases fitting TRBD1. The J segment lost 3 bases and the V segment lost 4 bases, leaving 9 bases of the junction unmatched. There are 15 residues in the CDR3. Germline V gene data show CDR1 as SGHVS and CDR2 as FNYEAQ. CDR3 protein: CASSSSGTANYEQYF. The CDR3 DNA is TGTGCCAGCAGCTCATCCGGGACAGCGAACTACGAGCAGTACTTC. Filled out from reference TRBV7-6 and TRBJ2-7, the complete variable domain reads GAGVSQSPRYKVTKRGQDVALRCDPISGHVSLYWYRQALGQGPEFLTYFNYEAQQDKSGLPNDRFSAERPEGSISTLTIQRTEQRDSAMYRCASSSSGTANYEQYFGPGTRLTVT.

At least ten counts were recorded for this clonotype. The rearrangement joins TRBV6-1 to TRBJ2-7; 9 bases line up with TRBD1. Per the germline V gene, CDR1 is MNHNS and CDR2 is SASEGT. This CDR3 spans 12 amino acids. The trim removed 8 bases at V and 2 bases at J, leaving 1 base unmatched. The CDR3 DNA reads as TGTGCCAGCGGACAGGGGCCCTACGAGCAGTACTTC. The encoded protein is CASGQGPYEQYF.

This clonotype was observed a single time. V and J are TRBV6-1 and TRBJ1-5; 8 positions match TRBD1. The CDR3 contains 15 residues. The germline gives CDR1 MNHNS, CDR2 SASEGT. V lost 1 base to trimming and J lost 7 bases; unmatched junction nucleotides: 6. The CDR3 region has the DNA TGTGCCAGCAGTGAAGGACCAGGGGGCTACCAGCCCCAGCATTTT. It translates to CASSEGPGGYQPQHF.

The table lists this clonotype with many counts. The CDR3 reads CAIKQGDFTGELFF. The CDR3 nucleotides are TGTGCCATCAAGCAGGGAGACTTCACCGGGGAGCTGTTTTTT. The rearrangement links TRBV10-3 to TRBJ2-2; D possibly matches TRBD1 or TRBD2 (5 bases each). The CDR3 spans 14 residues. The V end was cut by 7 bases, the J end by 4 bases, with 13 bases between. Germline loops: CDR1 ENHRY, CDR2 SYGVKD.

This clonotype was counted at least ten times. The gene calls are TRBV29-1 and TRBJ2-7; 9 bases agree with TRBD1. V shed 5 bases and J 0 bases; nucleotides not matched to a gene: 8. Germline V gives CDR1 SQVTM, CDR2 ANQGSEA. The CDR3 is made up of 15 amino acids. CDR3 sequence reads: CSVTGTGRSSYEQYF. The CDR3 DNA reads as TGCAGCGTTACCGGGACAGGGAGAAGCTCCTACGAGCAGTACTTC.

This clonotype was seen only a few times. Relative to the germline gene, one junction end is altered; a read error may explain this. The chain employs TRBV10-3 and TRBJ2-7; 12 bases are a match to TRBD2. Germline CDR1 is ENHRY and CDR2 is SYGVKD. The CDR3 sequence is 16 residues long. The CDR3 DNA sequence: TGTGCCATCGGTGAGCCGGGACTAGCGGGCTCCTACGAGCAGTACTTC. Protein: CAIGEPGLAGSYEQYF.

In this sample, this clonotype turned up once. The chain employs TRBV12-3 or TRBV12-4 and TRBJ2-7, with D tentatively TRBD1 (5 bases). The CDR3 length is 16 residues. Trimming stripped 4 bases from V and 2 bases from J, with 18 bases between. DNA of the CDR3: TGTGCCAGCAGTTATGACAGCCCTGATTTAACCTACGAGCAGTACTTC. Amino acid sequence: CASSYDSPDLTYEQYF.

This clonotype has a count of ten or more. The V gene is TRBV27, the J gene TRBJ2-7; TRBD1 is a possible D gene (6 bases). This CDR3 spans 15 amino acids. Germline loops: CDR1 MNHEY, CDR2 SMNVEV (reference sequence). V gave up 4 bases and J gave up 0 bases, with 13 bases separating them. The CDR3 DNA sequence: TGTGCCAGCAGTTCCCGAGGGGGAAACTCCTACGAGCAGTACTTC. The encoded protein is CASSSRGGNSYEQYF.

This clonotype has ten or more counts. The rearrangement joins TRBV20-1 to TRBJ1-1; possibly TRBD1 for D (5 bases). V was trimmed by 5 bases and J by 5 bases, leaving 12 bases between them. The CDR3 length is 12 residues. Per germline, CDR1 DFQATT and CDR2 SNEGSKA (reference sequence). The CDR3: CSAPLGGTEAFF. The CDR3 DNA follows: TGCAGTGCTCCCTTGGGGGGGACTGAAGCTTTCTTT.

The V and J genes are TRBV19 and TRBJ1-2; 8 bases are a match to TRBD1. Trimming at V came to 6 bases and at J to 4 bases, leaving 7 bases not matched to a gene. This CDR3 has 14 amino acids. CDR1 and CDR2 (germline): LNHDA, SQIVND (reference sequence). The CDR3 nucleotides read TGTGCCAGTAGCCGGAGGACAGGGAGCTATGGCTACACCTTC. Residues: CASSRRTGSYGYTF.